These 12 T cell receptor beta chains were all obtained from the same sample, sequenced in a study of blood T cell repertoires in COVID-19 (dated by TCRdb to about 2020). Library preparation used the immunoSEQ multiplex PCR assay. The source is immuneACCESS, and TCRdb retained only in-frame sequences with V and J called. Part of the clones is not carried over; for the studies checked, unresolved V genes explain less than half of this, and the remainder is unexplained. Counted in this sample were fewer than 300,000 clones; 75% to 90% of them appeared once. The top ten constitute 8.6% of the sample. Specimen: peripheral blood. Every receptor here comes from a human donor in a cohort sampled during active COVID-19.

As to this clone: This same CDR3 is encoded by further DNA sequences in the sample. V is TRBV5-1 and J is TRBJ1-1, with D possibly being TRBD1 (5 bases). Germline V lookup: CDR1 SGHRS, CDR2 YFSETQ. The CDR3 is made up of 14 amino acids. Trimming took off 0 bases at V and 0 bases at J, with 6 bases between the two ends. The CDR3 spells CASSLGGVNTEAFF. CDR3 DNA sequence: TGCGCCAGCAGCTTGGGGGGCGTGAACACTGAAGCTTTCTTT.

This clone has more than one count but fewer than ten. This CDR3 is CAIRPGTPTPWGNTEAFF. The DNA for the CDR3 is TGTGCCATCAGACCGGGGACACCTACTCCCTGGGGGAACACTGAAGCTTTCTTT. The chain recombines TRBV10-3 with TRBJ1-1; D possibly corresponds to TRBD1 (6 bases). Between the trimmed V and J ends, which lost 6 bases and 1 base, there was a span of 24 bases. The CDR3 sequence is 18 residues long. Germline V gene data show CDR1 as ENHRY and CDR2 as SYGVKD.

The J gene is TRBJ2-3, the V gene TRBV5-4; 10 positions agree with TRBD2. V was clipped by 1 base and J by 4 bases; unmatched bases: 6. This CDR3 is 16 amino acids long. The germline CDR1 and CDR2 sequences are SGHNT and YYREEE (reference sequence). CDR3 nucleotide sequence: TGTGCCAGCAGCTTGCGCCTAGCGGGGGATTCAGATACGCAGTATTTT. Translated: CASSLRLAGDSDTQYF.

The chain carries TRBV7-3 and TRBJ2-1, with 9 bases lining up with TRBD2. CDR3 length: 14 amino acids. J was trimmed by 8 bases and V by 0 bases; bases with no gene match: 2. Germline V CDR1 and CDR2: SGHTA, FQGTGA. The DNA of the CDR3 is TGTGCCAGCAGCTTAACTAGCGGGAGCTATGAGCAGTTCTTC. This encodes CASSLTSGSYEQFF.

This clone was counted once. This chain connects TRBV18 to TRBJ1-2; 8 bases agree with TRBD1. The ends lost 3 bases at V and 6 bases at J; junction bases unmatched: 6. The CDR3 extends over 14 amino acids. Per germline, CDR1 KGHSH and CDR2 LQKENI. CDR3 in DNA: TGTGCCAGCTCACCGGGACAGGCTAGAGATGGCTACACCTTC. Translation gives CASSPGQARDGYTF.

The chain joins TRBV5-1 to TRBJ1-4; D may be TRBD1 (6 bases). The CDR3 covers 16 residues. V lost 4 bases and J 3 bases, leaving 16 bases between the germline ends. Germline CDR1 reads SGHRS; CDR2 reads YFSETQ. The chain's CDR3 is CASSLNPGQPNEKLFF. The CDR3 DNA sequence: TGCGCCAGCAGCCTTAATCCGGGACAACCTAATGAAAAACTGTTTTTT.

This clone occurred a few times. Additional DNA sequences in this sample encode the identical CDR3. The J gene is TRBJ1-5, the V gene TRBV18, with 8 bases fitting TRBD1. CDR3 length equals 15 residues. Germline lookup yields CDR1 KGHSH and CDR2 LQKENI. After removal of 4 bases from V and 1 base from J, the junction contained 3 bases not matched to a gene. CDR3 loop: CASSRGTGSNQPQHF. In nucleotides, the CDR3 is TGTGCCAGCTCACGCGGGACAGGAAGCAATCAGCCCCAGCATTTT. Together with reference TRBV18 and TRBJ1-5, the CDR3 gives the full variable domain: NAGVMQNPRHLVRRRGQEARLRCSPMKGHSHVYWYRQLPEEGLKFMVYLQKENIIDESGMPKERFSAEFPKEGPSILRIQQVVRGDSAAYFCASSRGTGSNQPQHFGDGTRLSIL.

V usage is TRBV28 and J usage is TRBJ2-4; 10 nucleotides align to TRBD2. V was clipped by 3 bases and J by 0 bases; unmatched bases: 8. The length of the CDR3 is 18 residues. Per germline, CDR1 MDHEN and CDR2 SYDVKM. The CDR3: CASSFLAGAVIAKNIQYF. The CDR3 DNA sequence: TGTGCCAGCAGTTTTCTAGCGGGGGCCGTAATAGCCAAAAACATTCAGTACTTC.

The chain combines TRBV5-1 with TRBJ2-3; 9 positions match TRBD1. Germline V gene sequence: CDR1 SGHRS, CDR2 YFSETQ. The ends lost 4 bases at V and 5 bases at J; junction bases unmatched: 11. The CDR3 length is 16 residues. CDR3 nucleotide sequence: TGCGCCAGCAGCCCCCAAACAGGGGGCAGAGGAGATACGCAGTATTTT. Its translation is CASSPQTGGRGDTQYF.

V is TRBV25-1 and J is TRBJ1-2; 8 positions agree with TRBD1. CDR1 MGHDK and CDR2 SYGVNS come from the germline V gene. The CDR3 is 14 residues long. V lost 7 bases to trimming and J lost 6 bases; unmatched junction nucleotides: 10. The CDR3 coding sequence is TGTGCCAGCATTAGTCAGGGGGCTGACGATGGCTACACCTTC. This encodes CASISQGADDGYTF.

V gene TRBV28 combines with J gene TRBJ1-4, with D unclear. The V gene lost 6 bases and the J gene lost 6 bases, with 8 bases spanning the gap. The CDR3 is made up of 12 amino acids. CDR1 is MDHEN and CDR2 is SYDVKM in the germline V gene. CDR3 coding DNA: TGTGCCAGCAGCACCGGGTATGAAAAACTGTTTTTT. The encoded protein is CASSTGYEKLFF.

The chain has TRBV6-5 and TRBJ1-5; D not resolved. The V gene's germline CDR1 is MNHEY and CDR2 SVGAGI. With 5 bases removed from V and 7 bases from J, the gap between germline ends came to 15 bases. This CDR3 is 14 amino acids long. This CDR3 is CASSTRRPGQPQHF. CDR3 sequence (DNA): TGTGCCAGCAGTACTAGGAGGCCTGGCCAGCCCCAGCATTTT.